This is a list of T cell receptor beta chains from one sample in a study of T cells in Graves' hyperthyroidism and ophthalmopathy. TCRdb reprocessed the multiplex PCR reads with MiXCR, giving one entry per CDR3 protein. Of roughly 500,000 distinct CDR3 sequences in the sample, 40% to 50% were seen once. The sequencing input was peripheral blood or thyroid tissue (not recorded which). The receptors stem from an adult woman with Graves' disease, either hyperthyroidism or ophthalmopathy (not recorded which). The conserved cysteine and the conserved F or W are not part of the CDR3 here. The order of the fields is V gene, CDR3 length, D gene, CDR3 protein. D genes are given only for firm matches.

v_gene: TRBV7-6; len: 12; d_gene: .; CDR3aa: ASSSPAGANVLT
v_gene: TRBV7-2; len: 13; d_gene: .; CDR3aa: ASSLVTGVYTEAF
v_gene: TRBV5-1; len: 16; d_gene: TRBD1; CDR3aa: ASSLRSTGGAWANVLT
v_gene: TRBV29-1; len: 10; d_gene: .; CDR3aa: SVRTGAYEQY
v_gene: TRBV2; len: 11; d_gene: TRBD1; CDR3aa: ASAGTGGFEQY
v_gene: TRBV29-1; len: 11; d_gene: TRBD1; CDR3aa: SVTHRGQETQY
v_gene: TRBV29-1; len: 9; d_gene: .; CDR3aa: SGLRGYEQY
v_gene: TRBV5-8; len: 13; d_gene: .; CDR3aa: ASSPGSGSSYGYT
v_gene: TRBV29-1; len: 12; d_gene: .; CDR3aa: SVLAGNSNQPQH
v_gene: TRBV7-2; len: 13; d_gene: .; CDR3aa: ASSLNAGSYYGYT
v_gene: TRBV12-3/TRBV12-4; len: 13; d_gene: .; CDR3aa: ASSYRGAGNQPQH
v_gene: TRBV10-1; len: 11; d_gene: TRBD2; CDR3aa: ATILAEAYEQY
v_gene: TRBV7-3; len: 13; d_gene: .; CDR3aa: ASSESYLVLYGYT
v_gene: TRBV15; len: 11; d_gene: .; CDR3aa: ATSRGAGTEAF
v_gene: TRBV10-2; len: 12; d_gene: TRBD1; CDR3aa: ASSERDRGYEQY
v_gene: TRBV27; len: 12; d_gene: .; CDR3aa: ASSLQGHGNTIY
v_gene: TRBV10-3; len: 13; d_gene: TRBD1; CDR3aa: AIIEATGGWYGYT
v_gene: TRBV9; len: 11; d_gene: .; CDR3aa: ALLDRNQETQY
v_gene: TRBV29-1; len: 10; d_gene: .; CDR3aa: SVLRTNTEAF
v_gene: TRBV7-8; len: 14; d_gene: TRBD1; CDR3aa: ASSYGQARRAGELF
v_gene: TRBV18; len: 14; d_gene: TRBD1; CDR3aa: ASSAGGGGRNQPQH
v_gene: TRBV4-3; len: 13; d_gene: TRBD1; CDR3aa: ASSPDRAVNEKLF
v_gene: TRBV20-1; len: 12; d_gene: .; CDR3aa: SARGRDADQPQH
v_gene: TRBV7-2; len: 14; d_gene: TRBD1; CDR3aa: ASSLLGGYSNQPQH
v_gene: TRBV20-1; len: 14; d_gene: TRBD2; CDR3aa: SARNQAGSNSYEQY
v_gene: TRBV29-1; len: 14; d_gene: TRBD1; CDR3aa: SVVGRGNGRANVLT
v_gene: TRBV12-3/TRBV12-4; len: 12; d_gene: TRBD1; CDR3aa: ASGTGQGAGEQY
v_gene: TRBV20-1; len: 13; d_gene: .; CDR3aa: SAYRPSASQETQY
v_gene: TRBV19; len: 11; d_gene: TRBD1; CDR3aa: ASSRDSHSPLH
v_gene: TRBV10-3; len: 12; d_gene: TRBD1; CDR3aa: AISGGQAVETQY
v_gene: TRBV19; len: 12; d_gene: TRBD1; CDR3aa: ASSTAQGAQPQH
v_gene: TRBV20-1; len: 13; d_gene: TRBD1; CDR3aa: SANPQQGADYGYT
v_gene: TRBV9; len: 13; d_gene: .; CDR3aa: ASSVVSGLTGELF
v_gene: TRBV12-3/TRBV12-4; len: 11; d_gene: .; CDR3aa: ASTPREGGGYT
v_gene: TRBV29-1; len: 12; d_gene: .; CDR3aa: SAGGGSANYGYT
v_gene: TRBV14; len: 13; d_gene: .; CDR3aa: ASSHRGSNTGELF
v_gene: TRBV10-1; len: 7; d_gene: .; CDR3aa: AKNTEAF
v_gene: TRBV15; len: 11; d_gene: .; CDR3aa: ASRKDGQREQY
v_gene: TRBV6-6; len: 12; d_gene: .; CDR3aa: ASSRGGYREKLF
v_gene: TRBV20-1; len: 12; d_gene: .; CDR3aa: SARGSLVNTEAF
v_gene: TRBV7-9; len: 11; d_gene: TRBD2; CDR3aa: ATGGSSTYEQY
v_gene: TRBV7-2; len: 14; d_gene: TRBD1; CDR3aa: ASSLFGQGGNQPQH
v_gene: TRBV12-3/TRBV12-4; len: 13; d_gene: .; CDR3aa: ASSIGGQTNSPLH
v_gene: TRBV3-1; len: 13; d_gene: TRBD1; CDR3aa: ASSQGSGGEAEAF
v_gene: TRBV7-9; len: 10; d_gene: .; CDR3aa: ASSRDGQPQH